This T cell receptor (beta chain) was retrieved from a study of shared clonotypes between healthy human individuals. General study results and limits: Larger richness was generally estimated for naive than memory subsets. Clonotype sharing among the donors was expected to vary with sequencing depth. Sorted-subset samples were not fully sequenced, rarefaction indicated. Sampling was confined to blood; repertoires within tissues likely differ.

TCRdb's copy holds only in-frame clones and misses some; the assay was immunoSEQ multiplex PCR. The sample lists roughly 2.2 million clones; approximately 93% were seen once. J lost 4 bases, V lost 2 bases, and 5 bases had no gene match. Germline lookup yields CDR1 KGHSH and CDR2 LQKENI. The CDR3 covers 15 residues. Turning to this clone: Antigen specificity is unknown.

This sequence joins TRBV18 and TRBJ2-7; 10 positions agree with TRBD2. Material: naive CD4+ T cells from PBMCs. Subset of the sample: CD45RA+ positively selected. The receptor's source is a man in his late teens or twenties in good health. Some clones in this sample may be carry-over from other donors' samples. The CDR3 region is CASSPWGTSVYEQYF. CDR3 DNA sequence: TGTGCCAGCTCACCATGGGGGACTAGCGTTTACGAGCAGTACTTC. Looking up the rest from reference TRBV18 and TRBJ2-7 gives the full variable domain: NAGVMQNPRHLVRRRGQEARLRCSPMKGHSHVYWYRQLPEEGLKFMVYLQKENIIDESGMPKERFSAEFPKEGPSILRIQQVVRGDSAAYFCASSPWGTSVYEQYFGPGTRLTVT.